The present T cell receptor (beta chain) was sequenced within a study of beta chain features in type 1 diabetes. General study findings and limits: All four CD4+ subsets from Type 1 diabetes patients carried moderately but significantly shorter TCRB CDR3s.

This clone has a handful of counts. The antigen is not known. Expressed TCRB transcripts were sequenced because the entire RNA isolate underwent reverse transcription. Only in-frame clones appear in the TCRdb table, and some are missing; sequencing was by immunoSEQ multiplex PCR. The sample gives 200,000 to 250,000 clones, 25% to 30% of which show up once; roughly 4% is in the top ten. CD4+ cells of the naive, central memory, regulatory and stem cell-like memory types were sorted via CD45RO/CCR7/CD25/CD127/CD95/CD27. The CDR3 length is 19 residues. CDR1 and CDR2 (germline): SQVTM, ANQGSEA. The J segment lost 6 bases and the V segment lost 3 bases, leaving 19 bases of the junction unmatched.

Input material: central memory CD4+ T cells from blood. This chain joins TRBV29-1 and TRBJ2-1; 11 bases map to TRBD2. The receptor was derived from a man between 25 and 39 years old in good health. The CDR3 DNA follows: TGCAGCGTTGATCCCTGGGGAGGGCTAGCGGGAGGTGGCGGCAATGAGCAGTTCTTC. Protein sequence: CSVDPWGGLAGGGGNEQFF.